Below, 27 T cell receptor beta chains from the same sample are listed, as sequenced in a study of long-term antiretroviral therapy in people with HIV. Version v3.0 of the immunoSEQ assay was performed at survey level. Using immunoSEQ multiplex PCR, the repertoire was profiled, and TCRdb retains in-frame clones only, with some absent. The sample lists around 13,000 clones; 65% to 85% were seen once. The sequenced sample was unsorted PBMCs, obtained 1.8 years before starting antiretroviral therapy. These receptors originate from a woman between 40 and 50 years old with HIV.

DNA for the CDR3: TGTGCCATCCGGGTAGAGAGCGGGACAGTACGAAACACCATATATTTT. Amino acids: CAIRVESGTVRNTIYF. This chain links TRBV10-3 with TRBJ1-3; 7 bases line up with TRBD1. CDR3 length equals 16 residues. Unmatched junction bases numbered 15, after V lost 8 bases and J lost 5 bases. Germline V gives CDR1 ENHRY, CDR2 SYGVKD.

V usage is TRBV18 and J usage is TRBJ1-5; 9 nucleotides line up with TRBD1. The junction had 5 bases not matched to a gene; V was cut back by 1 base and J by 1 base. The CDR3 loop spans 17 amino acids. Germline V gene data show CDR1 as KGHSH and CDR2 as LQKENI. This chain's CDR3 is CASSPRGQGLSNQPQHF. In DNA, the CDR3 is TGTGCCAGCTCACCACGGGGACAGGGATTAAGCAATCAGCCCCAGCATTTT.

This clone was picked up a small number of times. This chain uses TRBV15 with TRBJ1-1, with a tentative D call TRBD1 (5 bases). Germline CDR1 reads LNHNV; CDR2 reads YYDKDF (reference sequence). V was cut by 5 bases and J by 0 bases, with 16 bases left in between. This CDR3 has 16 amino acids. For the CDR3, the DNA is TGTGCCACCAGCCCTCCCTTGGGACTGTTGAACACTGAAGCTTTCTTT. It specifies CATSPPLGLLNTEAFF.

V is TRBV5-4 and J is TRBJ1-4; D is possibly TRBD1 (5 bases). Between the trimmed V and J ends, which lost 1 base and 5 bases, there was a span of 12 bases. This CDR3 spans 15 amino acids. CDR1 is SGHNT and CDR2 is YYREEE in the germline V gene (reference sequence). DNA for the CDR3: TGTGCCAGCAGCTTGCCCGGGGCTCAGAATGAAAAACTGTTTTTT. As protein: CASSLPGAQNEKLFF.

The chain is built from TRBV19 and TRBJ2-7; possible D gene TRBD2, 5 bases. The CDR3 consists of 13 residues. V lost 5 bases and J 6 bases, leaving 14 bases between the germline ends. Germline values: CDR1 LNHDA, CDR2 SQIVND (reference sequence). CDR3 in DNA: TGTGCCAGTAGTTCCGGGAACCTCTTCGAGCAGTACTTC. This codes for CASSSGNLFEQYF.

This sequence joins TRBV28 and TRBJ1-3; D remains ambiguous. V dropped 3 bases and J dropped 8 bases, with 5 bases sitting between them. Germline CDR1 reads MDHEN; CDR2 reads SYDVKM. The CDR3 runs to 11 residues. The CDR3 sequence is CASSFEDTIYF. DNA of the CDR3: TGTGCCAGCAGTTTCGAAGACACCATATATTTT.

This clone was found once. This CDR3 reads CASSSPGDTQYF. The CDR3 DNA reads TGTGCCAGCAGCTCCCCGGGGGATACGCAGTATTTT. This chain uses TRBV7-9 with TRBJ2-3, with a tentative D call TRBD2 (5 bases). The CDR3 is 12 amino acids. The V end lost 4 bases, the J end lost 6 bases, and 8 bases lay between the germline ends. The germline CDR1 and CDR2 sequences are SEHNR and FQNEAQ (reference sequence).

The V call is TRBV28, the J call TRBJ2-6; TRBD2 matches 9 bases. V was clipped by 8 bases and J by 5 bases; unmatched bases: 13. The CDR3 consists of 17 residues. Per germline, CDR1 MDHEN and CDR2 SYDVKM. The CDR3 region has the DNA TGTGCCAGCTTGGACGACATAGCGGGAGAGTGGGCCAACGTCCTGACTTTC. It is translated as CASLDDIAGEWANVLTF. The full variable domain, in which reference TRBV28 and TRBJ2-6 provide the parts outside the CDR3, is DVKVTQSSRYLVKRTGEKVFLECVQDMDHENMFWYRQDPGLGLRLIYFSYDVKMKEKGDIPEGYSVSREKKERFSLILESASTNQTSMYLCASLDDIAGEWANVLTFGAGSRLTVL.

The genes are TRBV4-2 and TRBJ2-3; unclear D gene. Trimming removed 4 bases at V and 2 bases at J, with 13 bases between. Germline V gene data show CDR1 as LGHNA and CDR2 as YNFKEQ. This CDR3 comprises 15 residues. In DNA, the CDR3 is TGTGCCAGCAGCCGCACTCTAGGGTCCACAGATACGCAGTATTTT. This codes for CASSRTLGSTDTQYF.

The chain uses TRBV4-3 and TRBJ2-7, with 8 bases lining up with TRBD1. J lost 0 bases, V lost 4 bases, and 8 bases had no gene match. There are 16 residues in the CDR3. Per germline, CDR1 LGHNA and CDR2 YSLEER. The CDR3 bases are TGCGCCAGCAGCCCCTCTTCAACAGGGGGCTCCTACGAGCAGTACTTC. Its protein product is CASSPSSTGGSYEQYF.

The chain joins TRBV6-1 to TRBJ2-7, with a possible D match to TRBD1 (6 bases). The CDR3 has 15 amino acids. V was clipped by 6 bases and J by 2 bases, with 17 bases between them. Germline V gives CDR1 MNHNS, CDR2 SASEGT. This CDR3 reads CASSKQGRSPYEQYF. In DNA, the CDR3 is TGTGCCAGCAGCAAGCAGGGGCGATCCCCCTACGAGCAGTACTTC.

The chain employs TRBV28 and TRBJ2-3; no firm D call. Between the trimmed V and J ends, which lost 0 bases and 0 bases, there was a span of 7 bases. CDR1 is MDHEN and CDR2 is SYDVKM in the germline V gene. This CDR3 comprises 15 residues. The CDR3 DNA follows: TGTGCCAGCAGTTTATGGCCTTCTAGCACAGATACGCAGTATTTT. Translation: CASSLWPSSTDTQYF.

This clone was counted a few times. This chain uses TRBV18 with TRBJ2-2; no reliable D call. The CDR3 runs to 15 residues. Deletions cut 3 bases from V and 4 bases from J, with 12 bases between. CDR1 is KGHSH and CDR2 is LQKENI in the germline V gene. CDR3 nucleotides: TGTGCCAGCTCACCCCTGGACGACGCCACCGGGGAGCTGTTTTTT. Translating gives CASSPLDDATGELFF.

The CDR3 region is CASSLARQGPGDTQYF. The CDR3 region has the DNA TGCGCCAGCAGCTTGGCAAGACAGGGGCCCGGGGATACGCAGTATTTT. This sequence joins TRBV5-1 and TRBJ2-3; 8 bases align to TRBD1. The CDR3 has 16 residues. The J segment lost 6 bases and the V segment lost 0 bases, leaving 9 bases of the junction unmatched. CDR1 SGHRS and CDR2 YFSETQ come from the germline V gene.

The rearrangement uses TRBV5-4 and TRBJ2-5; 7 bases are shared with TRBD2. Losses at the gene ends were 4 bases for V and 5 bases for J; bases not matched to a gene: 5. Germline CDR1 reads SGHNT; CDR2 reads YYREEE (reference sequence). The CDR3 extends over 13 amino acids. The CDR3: CASSPVGGETQYF. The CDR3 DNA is TGTGCCAGCAGCCCGGTCGGGGGGGAGACCCAGTACTTC.

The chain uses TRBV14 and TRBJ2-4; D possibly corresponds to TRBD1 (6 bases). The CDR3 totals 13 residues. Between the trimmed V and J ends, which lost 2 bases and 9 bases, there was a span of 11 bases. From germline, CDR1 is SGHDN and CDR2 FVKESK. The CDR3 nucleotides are TGTGCCAGCAGCCAATACGAAGGGGGCATTCAGTACTTC. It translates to CASSQYEGGIQYF.

CDR3 bases: TGCGCCAGCAGCCAAGTCGTTGGCGAGACCCAGTACTTC. The encoded protein is CASSQVVGETQYF. The chain combines TRBV4-1 with TRBJ2-5; D not certain. The CDR3 loop spans 13 amino acids. Trimming took 1 base from V and 5 from J, leaving 8 bases between them. Germline loops: CDR1 MGHRA, CDR2 YSYEKL.

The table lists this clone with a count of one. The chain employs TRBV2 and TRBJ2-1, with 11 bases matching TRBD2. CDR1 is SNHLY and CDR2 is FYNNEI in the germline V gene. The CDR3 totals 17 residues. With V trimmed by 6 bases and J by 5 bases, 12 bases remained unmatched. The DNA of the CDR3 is TGTGCCAGCAGAGCCCGGTTGACTAGCGGGATAGACAATGAGCAGTTCTTC. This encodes CASRARLTSGIDNEQFF.

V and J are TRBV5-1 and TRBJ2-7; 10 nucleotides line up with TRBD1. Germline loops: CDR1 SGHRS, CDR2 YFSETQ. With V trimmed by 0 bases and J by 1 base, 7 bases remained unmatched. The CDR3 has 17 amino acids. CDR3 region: CASSLGSGTGVSYEQYF. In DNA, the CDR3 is TGCGCCAGCAGCTTGGGATCGGGGACAGGGGTTTCCTACGAGCAGTACTTC.

This CDR3 reads CASTELRTGEAFF. Here the CDR3 DNA reads TGTGCCAGCACCGAACTAAGGACAGGTGAAGCTTTCTTT. The chain combines TRBV6-1 with TRBJ1-1; 7 bases align to TRBD1. J was trimmed by 7 bases and V by 7 bases; bases with no gene match: 9. Germline CDR1 is MNHNS and CDR2 is SASEGT. The CDR3 length is 13 residues.

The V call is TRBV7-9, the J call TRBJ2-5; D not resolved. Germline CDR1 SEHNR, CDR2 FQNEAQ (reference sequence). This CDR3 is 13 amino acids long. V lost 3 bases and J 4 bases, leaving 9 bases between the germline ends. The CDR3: CASSLYALETQYF. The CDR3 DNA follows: TGTGCCAGCAGCTTGTACGCGTTAGAGACCCAGTACTTC.

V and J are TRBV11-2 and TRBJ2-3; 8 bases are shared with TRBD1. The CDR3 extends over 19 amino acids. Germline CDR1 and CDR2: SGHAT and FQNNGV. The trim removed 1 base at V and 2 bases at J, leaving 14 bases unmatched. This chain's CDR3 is CASSLVPRGLMTYTDTQYF. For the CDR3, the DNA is TGTGCCAGCAGCTTAGTACCCAGGGGGCTTATGACATACACAGATACGCAGTATTTT.

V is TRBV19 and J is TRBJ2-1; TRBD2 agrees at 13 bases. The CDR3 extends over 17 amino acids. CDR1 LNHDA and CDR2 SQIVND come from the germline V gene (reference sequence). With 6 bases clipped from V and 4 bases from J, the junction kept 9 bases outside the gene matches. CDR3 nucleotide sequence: TGTGCCAGTAGATCAGGACTAGCGGGAGCCCGGTACAATGAGCAGTTCTTC. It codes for CASRSGLAGARYNEQFF.

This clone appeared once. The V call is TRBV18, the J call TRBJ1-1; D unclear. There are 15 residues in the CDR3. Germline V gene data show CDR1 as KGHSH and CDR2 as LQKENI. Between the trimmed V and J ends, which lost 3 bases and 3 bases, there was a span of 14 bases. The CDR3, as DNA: TGTGCCAGCTCACCTTCTAGGGCGTCGGACACTGAAGCTTTCTTT. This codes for CASSPSRASDTEAFF.

CDR3 loop: CASSPESDNEQFF. The CDR3 bases are TGTGCCAGCTCGCCTGAGTCGGACAATGAGCAGTTCTTC. The chain recombines TRBV18 with TRBJ2-1; D is unclear. From germline, CDR1 is KGHSH and CDR2 LQKENI. The CDR3 spans 13 residues. Trimming cost V 6 bases and J 5 bases, with 11 bases left between them.

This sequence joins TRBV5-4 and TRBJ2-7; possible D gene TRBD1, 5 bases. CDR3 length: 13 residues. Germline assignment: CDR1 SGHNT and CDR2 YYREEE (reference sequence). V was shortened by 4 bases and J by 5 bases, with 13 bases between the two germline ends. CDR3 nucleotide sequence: TGTGCCAGCAGCAAATCGGACACAGACGAGCAGTACTTC. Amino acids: CASSKSDTDEQYF.

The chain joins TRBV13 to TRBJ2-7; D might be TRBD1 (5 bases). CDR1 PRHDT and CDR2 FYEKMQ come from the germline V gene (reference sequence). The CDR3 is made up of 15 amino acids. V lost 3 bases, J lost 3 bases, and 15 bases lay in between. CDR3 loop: CASSFNPQDNYEQYF. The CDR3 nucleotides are TGTGCCAGCAGCTTTAATCCACAGGACAACTACGAGCAGTACTTC.